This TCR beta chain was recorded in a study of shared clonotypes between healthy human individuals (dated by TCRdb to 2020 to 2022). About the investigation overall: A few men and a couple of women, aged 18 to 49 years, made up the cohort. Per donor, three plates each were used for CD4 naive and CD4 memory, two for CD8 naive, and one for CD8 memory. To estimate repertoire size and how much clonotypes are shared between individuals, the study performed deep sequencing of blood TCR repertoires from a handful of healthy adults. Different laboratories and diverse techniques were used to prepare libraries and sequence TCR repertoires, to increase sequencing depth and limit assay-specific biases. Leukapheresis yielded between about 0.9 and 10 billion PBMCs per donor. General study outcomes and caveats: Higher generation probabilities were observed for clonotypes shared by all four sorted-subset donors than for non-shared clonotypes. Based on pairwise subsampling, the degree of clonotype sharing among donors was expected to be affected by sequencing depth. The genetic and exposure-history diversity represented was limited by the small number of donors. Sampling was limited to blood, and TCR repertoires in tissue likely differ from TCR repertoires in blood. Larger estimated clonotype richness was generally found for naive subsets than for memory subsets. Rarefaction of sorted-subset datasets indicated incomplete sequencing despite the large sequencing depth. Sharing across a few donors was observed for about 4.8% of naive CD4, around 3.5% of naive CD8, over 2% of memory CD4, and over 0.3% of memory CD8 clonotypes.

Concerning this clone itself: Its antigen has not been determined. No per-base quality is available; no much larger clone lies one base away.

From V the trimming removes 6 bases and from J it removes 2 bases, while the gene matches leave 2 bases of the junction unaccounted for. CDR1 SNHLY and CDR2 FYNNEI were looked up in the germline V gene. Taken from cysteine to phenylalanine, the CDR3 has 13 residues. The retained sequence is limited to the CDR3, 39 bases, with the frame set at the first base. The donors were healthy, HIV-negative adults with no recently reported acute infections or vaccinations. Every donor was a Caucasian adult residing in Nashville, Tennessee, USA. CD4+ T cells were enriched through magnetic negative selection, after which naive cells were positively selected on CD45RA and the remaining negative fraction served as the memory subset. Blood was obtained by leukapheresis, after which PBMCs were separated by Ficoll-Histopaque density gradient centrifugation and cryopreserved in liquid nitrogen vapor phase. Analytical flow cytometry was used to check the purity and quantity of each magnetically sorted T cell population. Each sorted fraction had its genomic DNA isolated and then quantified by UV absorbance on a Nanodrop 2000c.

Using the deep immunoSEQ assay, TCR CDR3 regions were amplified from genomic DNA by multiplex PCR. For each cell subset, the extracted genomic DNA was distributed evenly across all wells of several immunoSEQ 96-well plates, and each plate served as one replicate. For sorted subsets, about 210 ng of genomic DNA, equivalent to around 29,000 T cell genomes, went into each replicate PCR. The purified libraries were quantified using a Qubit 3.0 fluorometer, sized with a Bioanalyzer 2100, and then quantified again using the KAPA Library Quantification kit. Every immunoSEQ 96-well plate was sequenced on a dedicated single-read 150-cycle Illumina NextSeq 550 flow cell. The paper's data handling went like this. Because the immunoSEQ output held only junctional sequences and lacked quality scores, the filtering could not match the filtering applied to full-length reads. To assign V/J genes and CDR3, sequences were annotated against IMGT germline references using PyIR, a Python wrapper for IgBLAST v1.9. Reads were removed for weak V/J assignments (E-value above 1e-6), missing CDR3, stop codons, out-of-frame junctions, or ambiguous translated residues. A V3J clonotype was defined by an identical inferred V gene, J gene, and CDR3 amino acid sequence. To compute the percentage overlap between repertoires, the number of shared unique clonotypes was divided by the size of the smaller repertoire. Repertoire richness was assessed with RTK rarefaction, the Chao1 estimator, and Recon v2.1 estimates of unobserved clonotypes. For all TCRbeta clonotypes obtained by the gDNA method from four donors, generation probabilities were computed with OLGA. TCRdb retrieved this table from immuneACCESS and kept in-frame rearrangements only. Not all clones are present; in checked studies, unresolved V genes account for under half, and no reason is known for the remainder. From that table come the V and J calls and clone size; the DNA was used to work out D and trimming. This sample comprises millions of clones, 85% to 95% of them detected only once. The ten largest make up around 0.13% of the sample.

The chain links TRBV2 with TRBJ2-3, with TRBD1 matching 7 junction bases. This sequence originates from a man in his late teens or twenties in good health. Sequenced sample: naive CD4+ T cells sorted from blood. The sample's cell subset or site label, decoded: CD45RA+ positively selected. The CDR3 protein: CASRGQHTDTQYF. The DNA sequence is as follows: TGTGCCAGCAGGGGACAGCACACAGATACGCAGTATTTT.